What follows is one TCR beta chain and its context. The specificity of this receptor is unknown. No base quality information exists; no much larger clone differs at one position. The library was built by means of the immunoSEQ multiplex PCR assay. The multiplex PCR relied on a mix of 60 forward primers for TCR Vbeta segments and 13 reverse primers for TCR Jbeta segments. Amplification of the CDR3 region of rearranged TCR beta genes was performed with a multiplex PCR assay on genomic DNA. Amplified TCR beta libraries were sequenced as 87-base-pair reads on the Illumina HiSeq System. The study's processing was this. In a later analysis, tens of millions of unique TCR beta chains were counted across the 500 to 700 repertoires, and around 10 million of these chains were shared by at least two donors. A nearest-neighbor algorithm error-corrected the raw reads and collapsed the reads into unique sequences, merging closely related sequences to remove PCR and sequencing errors. CDR3 sequences were aligned to IMGT reference sequences to assign V, D and J gene segments. For a sequence to be retained, at least a six-nucleotide match to both a V gene segment and a J gene segment was required. A rearrangement counted as productive if the CDR3 had no stop codons and remained in frame with V and J, and every other rearrangement counted as non-productive. CDR3 was defined by IMGT convention, running from the second conserved V-encoded cysteine to the conserved J-encoded phenylalanine. In an earlier analysis of roughly 580 of the donors, sequences lacking an unambiguous match to a single V gene segment were excluded. In an earlier analysis of several hundred of the donors, V segments were called functional above 56.7% productive rearrangements and were called segregating when the between-donor standard deviation exceeded 5%. To diagnose cytomegalovirus status from the catalog of TCR beta chain sequences, a statistical classification framework was built. A later analysis assigned V and J genes by comparing TCR nucleotide sequences with IMGT/GENE-DB human TR gene sequences. In a later analysis, CDR3 sequences and most-parsimonious VDJ recombination scenarios were assigned using the TCRdist pipeline. In a later analysis, each TCR beta chain was defined by its CDR3 amino acid sequence together with its V-gene family, and reads lacking a unique V-gene family were excluded. A later analysis removed 592 highly shared, low-generation-probability nucleotide sequences to deal with suspected cross-contamination and a sequencing artifact. In a later analysis, a clonal expansion index for each public chain was calculated from normalized within-repertoire ranks of inferred template counts. In a later analysis, generation probabilities were computed with a VDJ recombination model fitted to out-of-frame rearrangements, and the resulting probabilities were checked against IGoR. Hypergeometric tests were used in a later analysis to score TCR-TCR, TCR-HLA and TCR-CMV co-occurrence, with a repertoire-size bias correction applied to the TCR pairs. To estimate false discovery rates, a later analysis permuted the HLA or CMV assignments 20 times. In a later analysis, co-occurring TCRs were grouped with DBSCAN, and TCRdist sequence similarity was added when clustering was performed within HLA-allele-positive subsets. Repertoires with fewer than 30,000 or more than 120,000 public chains, plus five repertoires with anomalous nucleotide sharing, were excluded from co-occurrence clustering. As stored in TCRdb, this immuneACCESS dataset retains in-frame rearrangements with V and J assigned. A fraction of the clones does not appear; measured against another copy, unresolved V genes explain less than half of the discrepancy, and the remainder lacks a known reason. Clone size and the V and J calls come from that table; the DNA yielded D and trimming. This sample holds tens of thousands of clones; approximately 71% were observed only once. The ten most abundant clones make up about 8% of the sample.

The data derive from a study of cytomegalovirus exposure and HLA in healthy donors (dated by TCRdb to about 2017). Background for the entire study: An earlier analysis of 550 to 700 of the donors reported about 250 Gb of sequence data and some 120 million unique TCR beta sequences from about 179 million T cells. To predict cytomegalovirus infection status, the study combined high-throughput TCR immunosequencing, statistical association of individual TCRs with disease status, and machine learning. The number of typed donors differed by locus: about 620-640 for A, B, C, DRB1 and DQB1; approximately 530 for DQA1; some 590 for DPA1; and roughly 490 for DPB1. All discovery cohort repertoires had been generated on a single sequencing platform. To study patterns of TCR occurrence, a later analysis re-analyzed previously published TCR beta repertoires from around 700 donors and added high-resolution HLA genotyping. The genetic ancestry cluster associated with self-reported Caucasian donors included 81% of the approximately 400 genotyped donors. Five DR-DQ haplotypes were treated as single units for association and clustering because of strong linkage in the cohort. The T cell repertoires of several hundred subjects were profiled by immunosequencing and related to cytomegalovirus serostatus. The later analysis used no new phenotypic data to find candidate immune exposures, relying instead on TCR beta sequences and their occurrence across donors. Class I and class II HLA loci were covered by the typing at four-digit resolution. The study was designed to test whether signatures of past pathogen exposure could be identified by cataloging public T cell receptors. About 280 gigabases of sequencing data and around 80 million unique TCR sequences made up an early release that covered approximately 700 HLA-typed donors. Donor age, sex, ethnicity and CMV serostatus were compiled alongside the repertoire data. Genome-wide SNP genotypes for about 65% of the 666 donors were used in a later genetic analysis, which treated that subset as a discovery cohort. In an earlier analysis of over 550 of the donors, high-throughput TCR beta sequencing was used to judge whether each TCR beta V gene segment behaved as functional or pseudogenic. Along with the approximately 650-subject first cohort, a separate validation cohort of 120 different subjects was used. Among almost 400 genotyped donors of the cohort, an average of around 240,000 unique TCR beta nucleotide sequences were sequenced per donor, about a sixth of them non-productive.

The cohort was made up of approximately 700 healthy bone marrow donors. At the time of sampling, all cohort members were nominally healthy, though unrecorded immune exposures were likely present. The donor tested CMV seropositive and was one of the 289 seropositive cohort members. Every donor gave a peripheral blood sample, and the peripheral blood mononuclear cells from that sample were used for TCR beta sequencing. The Qiagen DNeasy Blood Extraction Kit was used to extract genomic DNA from the blood cell samples. The V end loses 2 bases and the J end loses 7 bases, and a stretch of 14 bases separates them. Reading from cysteine to phenylalanine, the CDR3 counts 14 amino acids. CDR3 DNA is the only sequence kept; it has 42 bases, read in frame from the first base. From the germline V gene, CDR1 is SGHNT and CDR2 is YENEEA. What the research found in general, with its limitations: The earlier analysis of about 600 of the donors excluded some 15 rarely observed V segments, including chromosome 9 orphons, because counts were too low. In a later analysis, 16,951 TCR beta sequences were associated with specific HLA alleles at a false discovery rate of 0.05. Immune exposure information for the cohort was limited to CMV serostatus. In vitro tests confirmed that a few of the cytomegalovirus-associated TCR beta chains recognize cytomegalovirus antigens. A later genetic analysis reported fewer N-insertions in productive TCRs among donors in an Asian-associated ancestry cluster than the roughly 700-donor mean. The cohort was sequenced for TCR beta chains only, and without alpha or paired-chain data the features that could be detected were limited. A later genetic analysis associated a missense DCLRE1C variant with V-gene and J-gene trimming of TCR beta chains, and an independent cohort replicated the association. According to a later analysis, parvovirus B19, influenza, CMV and Epstein-Barr virus appeared linked to several top co-occurrence clusters. Presence/absence analyses assumed roughly uniform sequencing depth across donors, an assumption that may not hold. A later analysis found that TCR association rates varied across HLA loci, with DRB1 alleles showing the most associated TCRs and HLA-C alleles the fewest. In a later analysis, HLA-associated TCR beta chains were found to be more clonally expanded and to have lower generation probabilities than equally common non-associated chains. The classifier was reported to diagnose cytomegalovirus status with high specificity and sensitivity in both the original and validation cohorts. When HLA alleles, especially DR and DQ, strongly co-occurred, TCR associations were difficult to assign to individual alleles. A further reported finding was that TCR beta sequences accurately predicted the HLA-A and HLA-B alleles for most subjects in the first cohort. Most CMV-associated TCR beta chains appeared to be HLA-restricted in a later analysis, and the HLA associations seemed to be driven largely by CMV exposure. Because some donors lacked HLA typing at each locus, the association tests relied only on the typed subset. An earlier analysis of approximately 600 of the donors showed that most TCR beta V segments appeared in productive rearrangements either about 87% or about 30% of the time, which broadly matched IMGT annotations. A total of 150 to 200 TCR beta chains were listed by the study as associated with cytomegalovirus. Linkage disequilibrium might explain the correlated functional status among segregating V segments, but an unknown experimental factor could not be excluded. Most TCR sequences were seen in very few donors, while some public TCRs were found in many individuals. It was suggested by the authors that the approach could potentially be generalized to other disease states and immunological phenotypes. The sequencing pipeline was judged likely to have produced a cluster of highly shared sequence variants as a technical artifact. The 87-base-pair reads could not distinguish some IMGT-functional V segments, including TRBV6-2 and TRBV6-3, so those segments were excluded.

The receptor chain draws on TRBV11-3 and TRBJ2-5, with a tentative D gene TRBD2 over 6 matching bases. The sample was PBMCs. The sequence came from a man in his fifties or sixties in good health and CMV-seropositive. DNA sequence: TGTGCCAGCAGCTTATCTCTGCGGGAAAGGACCCAGTACTTC. This sequence encodes CASSLSLRERTQYF.